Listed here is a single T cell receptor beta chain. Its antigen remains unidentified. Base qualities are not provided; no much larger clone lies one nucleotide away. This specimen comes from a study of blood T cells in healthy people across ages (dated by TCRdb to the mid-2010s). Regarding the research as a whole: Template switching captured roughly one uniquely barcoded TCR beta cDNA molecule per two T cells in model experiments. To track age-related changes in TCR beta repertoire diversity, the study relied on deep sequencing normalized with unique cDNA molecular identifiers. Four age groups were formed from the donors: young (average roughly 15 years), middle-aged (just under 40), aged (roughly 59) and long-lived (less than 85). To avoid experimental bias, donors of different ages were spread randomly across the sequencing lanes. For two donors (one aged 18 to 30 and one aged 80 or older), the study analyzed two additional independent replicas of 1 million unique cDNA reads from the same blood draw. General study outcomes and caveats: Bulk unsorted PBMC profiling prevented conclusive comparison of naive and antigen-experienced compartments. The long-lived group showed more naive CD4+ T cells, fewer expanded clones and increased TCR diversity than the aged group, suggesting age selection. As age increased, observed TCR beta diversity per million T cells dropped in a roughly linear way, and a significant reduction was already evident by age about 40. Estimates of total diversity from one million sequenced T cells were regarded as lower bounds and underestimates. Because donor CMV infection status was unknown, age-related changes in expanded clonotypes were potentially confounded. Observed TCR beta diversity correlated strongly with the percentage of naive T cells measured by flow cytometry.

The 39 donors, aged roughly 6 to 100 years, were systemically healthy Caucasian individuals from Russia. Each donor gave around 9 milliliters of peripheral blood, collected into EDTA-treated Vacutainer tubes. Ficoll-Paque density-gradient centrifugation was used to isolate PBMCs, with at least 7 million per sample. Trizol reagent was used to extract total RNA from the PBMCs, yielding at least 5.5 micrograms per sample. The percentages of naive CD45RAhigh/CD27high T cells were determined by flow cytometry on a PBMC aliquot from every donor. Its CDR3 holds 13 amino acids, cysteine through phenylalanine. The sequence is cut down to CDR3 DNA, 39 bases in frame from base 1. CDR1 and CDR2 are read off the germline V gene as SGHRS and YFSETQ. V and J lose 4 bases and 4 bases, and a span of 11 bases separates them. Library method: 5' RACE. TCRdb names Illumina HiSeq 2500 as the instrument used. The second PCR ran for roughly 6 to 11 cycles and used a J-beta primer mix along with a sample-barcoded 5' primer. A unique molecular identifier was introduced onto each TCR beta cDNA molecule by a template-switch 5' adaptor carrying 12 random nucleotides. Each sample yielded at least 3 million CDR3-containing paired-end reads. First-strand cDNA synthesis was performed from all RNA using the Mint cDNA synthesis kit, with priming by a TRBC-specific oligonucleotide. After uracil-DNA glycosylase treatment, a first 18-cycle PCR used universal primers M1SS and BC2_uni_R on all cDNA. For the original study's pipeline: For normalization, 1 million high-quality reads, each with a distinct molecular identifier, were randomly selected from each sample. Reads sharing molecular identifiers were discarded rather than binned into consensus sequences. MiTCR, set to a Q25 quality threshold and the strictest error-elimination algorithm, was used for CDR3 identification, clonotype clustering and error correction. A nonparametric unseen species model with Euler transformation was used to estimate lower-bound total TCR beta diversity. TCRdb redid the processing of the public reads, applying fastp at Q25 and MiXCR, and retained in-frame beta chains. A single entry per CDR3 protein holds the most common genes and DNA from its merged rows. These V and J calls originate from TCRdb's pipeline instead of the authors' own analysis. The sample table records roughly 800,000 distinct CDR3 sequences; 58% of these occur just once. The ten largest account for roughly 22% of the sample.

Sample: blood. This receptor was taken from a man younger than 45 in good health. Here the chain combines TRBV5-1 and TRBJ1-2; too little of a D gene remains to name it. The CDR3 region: CASSADGFYGYTF. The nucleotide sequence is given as TGCGCCAGCAGCGCAGACGGCTTCTATGGCTACACCTTC. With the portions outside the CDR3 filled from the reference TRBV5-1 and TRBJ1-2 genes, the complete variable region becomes KAGVTQTPRYLIKTRGQQVTLSCSPISGHRSVSWYQQTPGQGLQFLFEYFSETQRNKGNFPGRFSGRQFSNSRSEMNVSTLELGDSALYLCASSADGFYGYTFGSGTRLTVV.